This TCR beta chain was sequenced during a study of blood T cells in healthy people across ages. It was with a sample-barcoded 5' primer and a J-beta primer mix that a second PCR of about 7 to 12 cycles was run. Using its own MiXCR run on the 5' RACE reads, TCRdb lists one record per CDR3 protein. The table has under 1,100,000 distinct CDR3 sequences, under 30% seen once. In germline, CDR1 is MGHRA, CDR2 YSYEKL. The CDR3 contains 16 residues. V lost 0 bases to trimming and J lost 0 bases, with 12 bases between them. The same data also went into a second study, on T cells of mothers and their children.

V gene TRBV4-1 combines with J gene TRBJ2-7; no clear D. The specimen sequenced was blood. The source of this sequence is a girl aged 2 to 9 in good health. CDR3 protein: CASSQDSLGVSYEQYF. The CDR3 bases are TGCGCCAGCAGCCAAGATTCCCTTGGCGTCTCCTACGAGCAGTACTTC.